What follows are 16 T cell receptor beta chains derived from one specimen sequenced in a study of T cell clonality in common variable immunodeficiency. Generated by immunoSEQ multiplex PCR, the TCRdb table keeps only in-frame clones and is missing some. The sample was found to contain roughly 48,000 clones, and every one recurs. The material sequenced was peripheral blood mononuclear cells. Every receptor here comes from a person between 18 and 75 years old in good health.

This clone showed up many times. The read comes to an end 3 residues before the CDR3 does, leaving the germline J gene to fill in the end. This rearrangement joins TRBV7-9 to TRBJ2-3; 8 bases line up with TRBD2. The CDR3 spans 15 residues. Per the germline V gene, CDR1 is SEHNR and CDR2 is FQNEAQ (reference sequence). J was trimmed by 4 bases and V by 2 bases; bases with no gene match: 5. CDR3 amino acids: CASSLLAGGPDTQYF. CDR3 bases read: TGTGCCAGCAGCTTACTCGCGGGAGGACCAGATACG.

This clone showed up many times. The read ends 3 residues before the CDR3 terminus; that terminus is restored from the germline J gene. The gene calls are TRBV4-2 and TRBJ2-1, with D possibly being TRBD2 (5 bases). This CDR3 spans 16 amino acids. CDR1 and CDR2 from the germline V gene are LGHNA and YNFKEQ. V lost 4 bases, J lost 7 bases, and 20 bases lay in between. Partial CDR3 DNA: TGTGCCAGCAGCCCTACCACCAGCGGCTTGGGGAATGAG. It yields the protein CASSPTTSGLGNE. The complete CDR3 sequence is CASSPTTSGLGNEQFF.

This clone was counted ten times or more. The read ends 3 residues before the CDR3 terminus; that terminus is restored from the germline J gene. The V and J genes are TRBV30 and TRBJ2-2; 16 bases are a match to TRBD2. The CDR3 runs to 16 residues. V dropped 6 bases and J dropped 6; count of bases not matched to a gene: 7. Germline-derived CDR1 and CDR2 are GTSNPN and SVGIG (reference sequence). CDR3 amino acids: CACAGLAGGWPGELFF. The sequenced part of the CDR3 DNA is TGTGCCTGCGCGGGACTAGCGGGAGGGTGGCCCGGGGAG.

In this sample, this clone turned up a few times. CDR3 amino acids: CASSLDGQGRAEAFF. Partial CDR3 DNA: TGTGCCAGCAGCTTAGATGGACAGGGGAGGGCTGAA. J is TRBJ1-1 and V is TRBV7-9, with 9 bases that match TRBD1. The read ends 3 residues before the CDR3 terminus; that terminus is restored from the germline J gene. The CDR3 extends over 15 amino acids. CDR1 and CDR2 from the germline V gene are SEHNR and FQNEAQ (reference sequence). V lost 1 base, J lost 6 bases, and 6 bases stayed unmatched.

At least ten counts were recorded for this clone. From the germline J gene comes the end of the CDR3, since the read stops 3 residues before it. The chain joins TRBV11-2 to TRBJ2-1, with D tentatively TRBD2 (6 bases). This CDR3 is 15 amino acids long. V lost 5 bases to trimming and J lost 0 bases, with 11 bases between them. Germline V gives CDR1 SGHAT, CDR2 FQNNGV. The part of the CDR3 DNA that was read is TGTGCCAGCAGCCAGCGGGTGAGCTCCTACAATGAG. Translated, it gives CASSQRVSSYNE. The CDR3 reads in full as CASSQRVSSYNEQFF. The whole variable domain, remainder taken from reference TRBV11-2 and TRBJ2-1, is EAGVAQSPRYKIIEKRQSVAFWCNPISGHATLYWYQQILGQGPKLLIQFQNNGVVDDSQLPKDRFSAERLKGVDSTLKIQPAKLEDSAVYLCASSQRVSSYNEQFFGPGTRLTVL.

This clone was recorded a few times. The CDR3 reads CASSFQQLDEQYF. The CDR3 bases that were read are TGTGCCAGCAGCTTTCAACAGTTAGACGAG. The J gene is TRBJ2-7, the V gene TRBV7-9; no clear D. Coverage ceases 3 residues before the CDR3 finishes, and the germline J gene fills in the end. CDR1 and CDR2 (germline): SEHNR, FQNEAQ (reference sequence). Deletions cut 3 bases from V and 5 bases from J, with 11 bases between. This CDR3 comprises 13 residues.

This clone occurred many times. The read stops 3 residues short of the end of the CDR3; the missing end is completed from the germline J gene. This sequence joins TRBV5-1 and TRBJ2-2, with D tentatively TRBD1 (6 bases). Per the germline V gene, CDR1 is SGHRS and CDR2 is YFSETQ. Trimming left V 4 bases short and J 5 bases short, with 18 bases between. This CDR3 has 16 amino acids. CDR3 amino acids: CASSPEVGDMTGELFF. The sequenced part of the CDR3 DNA is TGCGCCAGCAGCCCCGAGGTGGGGGACATGACCGGGGAG.

The table lists this clone with many counts. The read terminates 3 residues ahead of where the CDR3 ends, so the germline J gene completes it. The J gene is TRBJ1-5, the V gene TRBV30; TRBD1 is a possible D gene (5 bases). The CDR3 is 17 residues long. Per germline, CDR1 GTSNPN and CDR2 SVGIG (reference sequence). The germline V and J ends were trimmed by 1 base and 1 base, with 17 bases remaining between them. The sequenced CDR3 bases are TGTGCCTGGAGTGCAGGGCTAATCGGTAGGAGCAATCAGCCC. Protein: CAWSAGLIGRSNQP. The entire CDR3 protein reads CAWSAGLIGRSNQPQHF.

This clone occurred many times. Sequence at one end of the junction differs from germline and may be a read error. The read falls 3 residues short of the CDR3 end, and the missing part is taken from the germline J gene. J is TRBJ1-1 and V is TRBV4-2; D not certain. The CDR3 extends over 13 amino acids. Germline V gene data show CDR1 as LGHNA and CDR2 as YNFKEQ. This CDR3 reads CASSQDTDTEAFF. CDR3 DNA, as far as it was read: TGCGCCAGCAGCCAAGATACGGACACTGAA.

In this sample, this clone turned up many times. CDR3: CASSLGTSSSYEQYF. The sequenced CDR3 bases are TGTGCCAGCAGCTTAGGGACTAGCTCCTCCTACGAG. The rearrangement links TRBV7-2 to TRBJ2-7; 8 bases align to TRBD2. Sequencing ends 3 residues short of the CDR3 end; the germline J gene provides the rest. The J segment lost 0 bases and the V segment lost 1 base, leaving 2 bases of the junction unmatched. The CDR3 is 15 amino acids. Germline V lookup: CDR1 SGHTA, CDR2 FQGNSA.

There are many counts of this clone. The CDR3 is cut off 3 residues early in the read; its end comes from the germline J gene. The gene calls are TRBV5-1 and TRBJ2-5; 8 nucleotides line up with TRBD2. Trimming cost V 0 bases and J 0 bases; bases outside gene matches: 4. This CDR3 is 16 amino acids long. Germline V gene data show CDR1 as SGHRS and CDR2 as YFSETQ. CDR3 bases read: TGCGCCAGCAGCTTGGTCCTAGCGGGCAACCAAGAGACC. Translation gives CASSLVLAGNQET. Given in full, the CDR3 is CASSLVLAGNQETQYF.

This clone has at least ten counts. The sequenced fragment ends 3 residues before the CDR3 boundary, so the rest is inferred from the germline J gene. The rearrangement joins TRBV18 to TRBJ2-1; 11 nucleotides agree with TRBD2. The V gene's germline CDR1 is KGHSH and CDR2 LQKENI. V lost 7 bases and J lost 1; bases outside the gene matches: 6. The CDR3 covers 16 residues. Here the CDR3 reads CASFQGLAASYNEQFF. The covered CDR3 bases are TGTGCCAGCTTTCAGGGACTAGCGGCTTCCTACAATGAG.

In this sample, this clone turned up many times. The CDR3 goes on 3 residues after the read ends, and that part is filled in from the germline J gene. V is TRBV19 and J is TRBJ1-6; 7 bases fit TRBD1. J was trimmed by 6 bases and V by 6 bases; bases with no gene match: 5. This CDR3 contains 14 residues. In germline, CDR1 is LNHDA, CDR2 SQIVND (reference sequence). The CDR3 here is CASRPGTVNSPLHF. The CDR3 bases that were read are TGTGCCAGTAGGCCCGGGACAGTTAATTCACCC.

This clone was recorded at least ten times. The CDR3 goes on 3 residues after the read ends, and that part is filled in from the germline J gene. The rearrangement uses TRBV20-1 and TRBJ1-1; tentative D call: TRBD1 (5 bases). This CDR3 contains 13 residues. The V gene's germline CDR1 is DFQATT and CDR2 SNEGSKA (reference sequence). V lost 5 bases and J lost 1, with 11 bases in between. The CDR3 protein is CSAQKDTNTEAFF. Incomplete CDR3 DNA: TGCAGTGCTCAAAAGGACACGAACACTGAA.

In the case of this clone: Just one base apart from a much larger clone, this may be a read error. This sample includes further DNA sequences coding for the same CDR3. The sequenced CDR3 bases are TGTGCCAGCAGTGCCCACCGGGACAGGGAATGGAACACG. As protein: CASSAHRDREWNT. The complete CDR3 sequence is CASSAHRDREWNTIYF. This chain joins TRBV6-1 and TRBJ1-3; 9 bases fit TRBD1. Sequencing ends 3 residues short of the CDR3 end; the germline J gene provides the rest. CDR1 and CDR2 from the germline V gene are MNHNS and SASEGT. The CDR3 is 16 residues long.

This clone has at least ten counts. The CDR3 end is not reached by the read, which stops 3 residues before it; the germline J gene fills it in. This chain uses TRBV7-9 with TRBJ2-7; possibly TRBD1 for D (6 bases). Per germline, CDR1 SEHNR and CDR2 FQNEAQ (reference sequence). V lost 4 bases, J lost 4 bases, and 17 bases lay in between. The CDR3 spans 15 residues. The sequenced CDR3 bases are TGTGCCAGCAGCTCTACCGGGACACCCATTTACGAG. Amino acid sequence: CASSSTGTPIYE. From start to end, the CDR3 is CASSSTGTPIYEQYF.